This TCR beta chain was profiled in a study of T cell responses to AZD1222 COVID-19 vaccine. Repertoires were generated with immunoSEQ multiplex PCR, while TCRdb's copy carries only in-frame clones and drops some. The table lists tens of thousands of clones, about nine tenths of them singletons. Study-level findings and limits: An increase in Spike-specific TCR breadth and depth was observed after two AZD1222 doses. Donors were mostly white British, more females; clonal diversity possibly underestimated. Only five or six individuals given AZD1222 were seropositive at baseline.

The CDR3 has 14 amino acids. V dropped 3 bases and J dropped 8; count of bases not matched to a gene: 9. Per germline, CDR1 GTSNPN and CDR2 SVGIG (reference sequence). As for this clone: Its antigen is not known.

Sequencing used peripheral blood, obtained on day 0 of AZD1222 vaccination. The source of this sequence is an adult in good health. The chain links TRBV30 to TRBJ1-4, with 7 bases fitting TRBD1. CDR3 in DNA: TGTGCCTGGAGGGAGGGGGCTTTGGCGGAAAAACTGTTTTTT. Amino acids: CAWREGALAEKLFF.